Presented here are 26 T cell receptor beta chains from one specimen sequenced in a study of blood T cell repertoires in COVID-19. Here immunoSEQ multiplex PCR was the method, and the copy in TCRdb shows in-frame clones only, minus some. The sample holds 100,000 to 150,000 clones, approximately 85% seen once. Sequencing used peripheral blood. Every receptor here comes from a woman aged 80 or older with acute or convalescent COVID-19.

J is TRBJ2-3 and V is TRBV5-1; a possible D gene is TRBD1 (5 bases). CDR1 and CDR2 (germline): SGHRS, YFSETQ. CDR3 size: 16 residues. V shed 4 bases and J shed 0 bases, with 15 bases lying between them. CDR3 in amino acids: CASSRADSTSTDTQYF. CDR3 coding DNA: TGCGCCAGCAGCCGTGCCGACAGTACGAGCACAGATACGCAGTATTTT.

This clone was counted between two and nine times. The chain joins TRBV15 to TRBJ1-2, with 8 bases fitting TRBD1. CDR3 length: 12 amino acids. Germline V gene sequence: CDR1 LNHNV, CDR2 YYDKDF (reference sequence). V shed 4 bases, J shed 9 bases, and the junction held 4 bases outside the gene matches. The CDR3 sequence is CATSTDRGSYTF. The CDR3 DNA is TGTGCCACCAGCACAGACAGGGGTAGCTACACCTTC.

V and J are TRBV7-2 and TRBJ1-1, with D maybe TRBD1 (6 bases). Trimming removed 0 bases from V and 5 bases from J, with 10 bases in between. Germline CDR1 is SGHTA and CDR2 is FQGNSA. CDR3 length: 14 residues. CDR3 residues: CASSLAAQGTEAFF. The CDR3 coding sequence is TGTGCCAGCAGCTTAGCCGCTCAGGGGACTGAAGCTTTCTTT.

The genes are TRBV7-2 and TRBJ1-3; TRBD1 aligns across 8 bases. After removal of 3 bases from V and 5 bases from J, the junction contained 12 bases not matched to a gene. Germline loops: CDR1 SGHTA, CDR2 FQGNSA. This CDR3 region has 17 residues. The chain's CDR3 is CASSFERYRGVRNTIYF. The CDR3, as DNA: TGTGCCAGCAGCTTTGAACGCTACAGGGGGGTCCGAAACACCATATATTTT. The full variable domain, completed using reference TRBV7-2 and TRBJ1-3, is GAGVSQSPSNKVTEKGKDVELRCDPISGHTALYWYRQSLGQGLEFLIYFQGNSAPDKSGLPSDRFSAERTGGSVSTLTIQRTQQEDSAVYLCASSFERYRGVRNTIYFGEGSWLTVV.

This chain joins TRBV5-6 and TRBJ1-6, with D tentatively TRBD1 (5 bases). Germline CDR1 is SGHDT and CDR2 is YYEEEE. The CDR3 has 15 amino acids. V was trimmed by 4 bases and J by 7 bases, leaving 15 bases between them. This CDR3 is CASSAAGSWNSPLHF. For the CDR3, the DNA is TGTGCCAGCAGCGCGGCAGGGTCATGGAATTCACCCCTCCACTTT.

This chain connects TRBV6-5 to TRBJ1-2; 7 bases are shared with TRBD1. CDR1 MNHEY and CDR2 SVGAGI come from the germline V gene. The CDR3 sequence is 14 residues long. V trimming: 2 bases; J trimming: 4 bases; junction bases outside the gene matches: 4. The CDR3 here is CASSYGDRVYGYTF. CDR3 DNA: TGTGCCAGCAGTTACGGGGACAGAGTCTATGGCTACACCTTC.

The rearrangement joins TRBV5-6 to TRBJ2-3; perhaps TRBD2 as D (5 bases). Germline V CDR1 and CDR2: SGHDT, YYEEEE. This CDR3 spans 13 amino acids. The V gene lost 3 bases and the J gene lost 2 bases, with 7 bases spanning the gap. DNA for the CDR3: TGTGCCAGCAGCTCCGGGGACACAGATACGCAGTATTTT. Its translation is CASSSGDTDTQYF.

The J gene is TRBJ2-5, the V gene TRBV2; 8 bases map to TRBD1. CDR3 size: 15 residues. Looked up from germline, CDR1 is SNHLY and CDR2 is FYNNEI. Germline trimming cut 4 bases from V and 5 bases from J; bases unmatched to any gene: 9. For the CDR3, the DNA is TGTGCCAGCAGTGTTACCGGGACAGGTGGGGAGACCCAGTACTTC. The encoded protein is CASSVTGTGGETQYF.

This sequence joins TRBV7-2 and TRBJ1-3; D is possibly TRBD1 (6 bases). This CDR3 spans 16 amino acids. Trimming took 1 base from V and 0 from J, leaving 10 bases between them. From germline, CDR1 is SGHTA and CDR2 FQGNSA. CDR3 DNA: TGTGCCAGCAGCTTAGGGGGGCCGCGCTCTGGAAACACCATATATTTT. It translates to CASSLGGPRSGNTIYF.

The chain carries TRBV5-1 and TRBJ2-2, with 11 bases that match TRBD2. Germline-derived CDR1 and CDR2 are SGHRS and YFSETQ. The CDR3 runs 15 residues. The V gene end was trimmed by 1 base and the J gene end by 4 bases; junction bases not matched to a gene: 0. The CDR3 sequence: CASSLTSGGTGELFF. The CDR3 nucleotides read TGCGCCAGCAGCTTGACTAGCGGGGGCACCGGGGAGCTGTTTTTT. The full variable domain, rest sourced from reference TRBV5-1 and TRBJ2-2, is KAGVTQTPRYLIKTRGQQVTLSCSPISGHRSVSWYQQTPGQGLQFLFEYFSETQRNKGNFPGRFSGRQFSNSRSEMNVSTLELGDSALYLCASSLTSGGTGELFFGEGSRLTVL.

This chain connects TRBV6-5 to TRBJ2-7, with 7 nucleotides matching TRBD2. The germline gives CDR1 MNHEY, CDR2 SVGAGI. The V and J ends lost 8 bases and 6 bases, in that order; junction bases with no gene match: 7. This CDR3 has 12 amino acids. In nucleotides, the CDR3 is TGTGCCAGCTCAACGGGAGGCGGCGAGCAGTACGTC. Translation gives CASSTGGGEQYV.

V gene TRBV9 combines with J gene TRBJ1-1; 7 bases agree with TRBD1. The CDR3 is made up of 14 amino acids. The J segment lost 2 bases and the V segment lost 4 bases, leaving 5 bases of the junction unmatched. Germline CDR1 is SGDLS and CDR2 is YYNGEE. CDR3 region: CASSMGTANTEAFF. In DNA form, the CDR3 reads TGTGCCAGCAGCATGGGGACAGCAAACACTGAAGCTTTCTTT.

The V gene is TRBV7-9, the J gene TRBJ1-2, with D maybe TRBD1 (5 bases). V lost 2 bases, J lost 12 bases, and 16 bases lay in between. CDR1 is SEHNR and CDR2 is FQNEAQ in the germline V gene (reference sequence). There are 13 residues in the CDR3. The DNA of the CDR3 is TGTGCCAGCAGCTTAATAGGAGGGGAGGTTCACACCTTC. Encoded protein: CASSLIGGEVHTF.

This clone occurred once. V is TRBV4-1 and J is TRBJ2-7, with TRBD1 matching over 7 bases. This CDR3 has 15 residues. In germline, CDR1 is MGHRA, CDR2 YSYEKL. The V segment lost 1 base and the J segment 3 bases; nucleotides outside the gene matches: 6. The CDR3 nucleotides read TGCGCCAGCAGCCAAGCCCCAACAGGGGTCTACGAGCAGTACGTC. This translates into CASSQAPTGVYEQYV.

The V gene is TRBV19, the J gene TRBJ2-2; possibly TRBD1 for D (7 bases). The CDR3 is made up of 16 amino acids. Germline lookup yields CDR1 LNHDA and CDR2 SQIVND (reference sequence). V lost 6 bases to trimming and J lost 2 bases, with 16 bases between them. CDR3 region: CASRSRQGGNTGELFF. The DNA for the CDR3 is TGTGCCAGTAGGTCACGGCAGGGGGGAAACACCGGGGAGCTGTTTTTT. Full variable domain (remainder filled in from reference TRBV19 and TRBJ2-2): DGGITQSPKYLFRKEGQNVTLSCEQNLNHDAMYWYRQDPGQGLRLIYYSQIVNDFQKGDIAEGYSVSREKKESFPLTVTSAQKNPTAFYLCASRSRQGGNTGELFFGEGSRLTVL.

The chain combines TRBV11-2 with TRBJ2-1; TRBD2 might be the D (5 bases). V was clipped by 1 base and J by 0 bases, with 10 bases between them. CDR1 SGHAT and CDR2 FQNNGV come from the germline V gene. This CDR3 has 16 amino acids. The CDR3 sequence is CASSLALGSSYNEQFF. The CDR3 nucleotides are TGTGCCAGCAGCTTAGCTTTGGGGAGCTCCTACAATGAGCAGTTCTTC.

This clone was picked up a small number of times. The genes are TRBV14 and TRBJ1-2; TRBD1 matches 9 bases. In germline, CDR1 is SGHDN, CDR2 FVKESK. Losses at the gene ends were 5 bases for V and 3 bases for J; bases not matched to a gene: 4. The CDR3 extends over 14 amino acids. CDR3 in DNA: TGTGCCAGCAGCTCGACAGGGGGGTACTATGGCTACACCTTC. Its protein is CASSSTGGYYGYTF. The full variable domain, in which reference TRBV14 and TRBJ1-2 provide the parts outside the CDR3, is EAGVTQFPSHSVIEKGQTVTLRCDPISGHDNLYWYRRVMGKEIKFLLHFVKESKQDESGMPNNRFLAERTGGTYSTLKVQPAELEDSGVYFCASSSTGGYYGYTFGSGTRLTVV.

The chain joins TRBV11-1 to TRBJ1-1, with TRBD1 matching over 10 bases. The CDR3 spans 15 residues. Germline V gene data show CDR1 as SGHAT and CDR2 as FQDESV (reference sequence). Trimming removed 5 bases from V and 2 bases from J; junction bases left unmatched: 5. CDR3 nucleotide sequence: TGTGCCAGCAGCCCTCGGGACAGGGGAAACACTGAAGCTTTCTTT. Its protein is CASSPRDRGNTEAFF.

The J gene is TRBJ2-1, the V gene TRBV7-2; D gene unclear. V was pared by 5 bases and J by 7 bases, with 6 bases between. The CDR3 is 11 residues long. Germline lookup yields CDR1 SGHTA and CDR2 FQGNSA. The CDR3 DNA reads TGTGCCAGCAGCGCGGCGAATGAGCAGTTCTTC. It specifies CASSAANEQFF.

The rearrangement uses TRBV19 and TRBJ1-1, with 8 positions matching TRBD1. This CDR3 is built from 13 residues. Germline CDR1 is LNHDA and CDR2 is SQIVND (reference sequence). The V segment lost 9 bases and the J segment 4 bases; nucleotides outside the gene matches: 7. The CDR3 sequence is CASTTRGPTEAFF. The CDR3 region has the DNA TGTGCCAGCACGACCAGGGGGCCCACTGAAGCTTTCTTT.

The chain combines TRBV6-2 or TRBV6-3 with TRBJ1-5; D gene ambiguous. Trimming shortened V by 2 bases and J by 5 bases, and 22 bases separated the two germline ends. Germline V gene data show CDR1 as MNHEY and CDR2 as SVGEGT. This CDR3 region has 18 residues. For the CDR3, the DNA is TGTGCCAGCAGTTACGGAGGATTCCAACGATCGTCATATCAGCCCCAGCATTTT. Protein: CASSYGGFQRSSYQPQHF.

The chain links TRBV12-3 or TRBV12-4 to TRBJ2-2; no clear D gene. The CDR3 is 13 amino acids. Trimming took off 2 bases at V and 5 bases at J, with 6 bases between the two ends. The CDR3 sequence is CASSLNPTGELFF. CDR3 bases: TGTGCCAGCAGTTTAAATCCGACCGGGGAGCTGTTTTTT.

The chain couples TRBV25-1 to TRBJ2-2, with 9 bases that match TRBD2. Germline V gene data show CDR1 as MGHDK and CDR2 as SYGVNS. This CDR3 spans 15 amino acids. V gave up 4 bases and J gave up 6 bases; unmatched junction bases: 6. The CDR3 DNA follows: TGTGCCAGCAGTGTCAATAGCGGGGGCGCCGGGGAGCTGTTTTTT. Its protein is CASSVNSGGAGELFF. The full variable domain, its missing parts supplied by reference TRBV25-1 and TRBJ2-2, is EADIYQTPRYLVIGTGKKITLECSQTMGHDKMYWYQQDPGMELHLIHYSYGVNSTEKGDLSSESTVSRIRTEHFPLTLESARPSHTSQYLCASSVNSGGAGELFFGEGSRLTVL.

CDR3 residues: CASNSQQETQYF. The CDR3 DNA sequence: TGTGCCAGTAACTCACAGCAAGAGACCCAGTACTTC. The J gene is TRBJ2-5, the V gene TRBV19; no definite D call. This CDR3 is 12 amino acids long. Between the trimmed V and J ends, which lost 7 bases and 2 bases, there was a span of 8 bases. Germline V gene sequence: CDR1 LNHDA, CDR2 SQIVND (reference sequence).

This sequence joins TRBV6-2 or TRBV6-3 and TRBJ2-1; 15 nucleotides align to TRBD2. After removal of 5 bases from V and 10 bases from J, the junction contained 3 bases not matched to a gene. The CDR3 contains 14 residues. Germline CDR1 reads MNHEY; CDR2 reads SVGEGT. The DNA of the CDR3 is TGTGCCAGCAGTGTCGGGACTAGCGGGGGGGAGCAGTTCTTC. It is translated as CASSVGTSGGEQFF.

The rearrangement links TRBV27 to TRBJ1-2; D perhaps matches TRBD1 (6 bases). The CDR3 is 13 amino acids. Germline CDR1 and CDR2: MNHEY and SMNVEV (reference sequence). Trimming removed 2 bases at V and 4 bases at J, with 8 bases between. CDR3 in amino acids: CASSLQGSYGYTF. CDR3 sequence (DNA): TGTGCCAGCAGTTTACAGGGGTCCTATGGCTACACCTTC.